The 32 T cell receptor beta chains below come from one sample, sequenced in a study of T cells in Graves' hyperthyroidism and ophthalmopathy. RNA transcripts provided the source from which TCR beta CDR3 regions were amplified. A set of HTBI primers served as the primers for a first-round RT-PCR of the TCR CDR3. TCRdb re-derived calls from the multiplex PCR reads in MiXCR, one entry per CDR3 protein. This sample has roughly 650,000 distinct CDR3 sequences; approximately 15% occur once, and the top ten carry 3% to 4%. Sequencing was performed on blood. Source of these receptors: a woman aged 40-49 years with Graves' ophthalmopathy.

In this sample, this clonotype turned up a few times. V usage is TRBV6-5 and J usage is TRBJ1-6; D remains ambiguous. CDR1 is MNHEY, CDR2 SVGAGI, per germline. Trimming removed 0 bases at V and 7 bases at J, with 7 bases between. The CDR3 runs to 14 residues. The CDR3 protein is CASSYSGPNSPLHF. CDR3 in DNA: TGTGCCAGCAGTTACTCAGGACCAAATTCACCCCTCCACTTT.

This clonotype was recorded at least ten times. V and J are TRBV18 and TRBJ1-4; no firm D call. The CDR3 extends over 13 amino acids. V lost 5 bases to trimming and J lost 0 bases, with 4 bases between them. The germline V gene encodes CDR1 KGHSH and CDR2 LQKENI. The CDR3 sequence: CASSRSTNEKLFF. The CDR3 nucleotides read TGTGCCAGCTCAAGGTCAACTAATGAAAAACTGTTTTTT.

The gene calls are TRBV15 and TRBJ1-1; perhaps TRBD1 as D (6 bases). This CDR3 region has 15 residues. The V end lost 0 bases, the J end lost 1 base, and 9 bases lay between the germline ends. Germline loops: CDR1 LNHNV, CDR2 YYDKDF (reference sequence). The CDR3 coding sequence is TGTGCCACCAGCAGAGAAGGGGGGACGAACACTGAAGCTTTCTTT. Protein product: CATSREGGTNTEAFF.

The sample holds a few counts of this clonotype. V usage is TRBV3-1 and J usage is TRBJ2-5, with 13 bases fitting TRBD2. Germline CDR1 LGHDT, CDR2 YNNKEL (reference sequence). V shed 1 base, J shed 5 bases, and the junction held 4 bases outside the gene matches. This CDR3 spans 16 amino acids. The CDR3 spells CASSQGLAGGPETQYF. The CDR3, as DNA: TGTGCCAGCAGCCAAGGACTAGCGGGGGGCCCGGAGACCCAGTACTTC.

This clonotype was counted many times. The chain uses TRBV28 and TRBJ2-5; 9 bases are shared with TRBD2. The V gene end was trimmed by 6 bases and the J gene end by 5 bases; junction bases not matched to a gene: 13. The CDR3 runs to 16 residues. The V gene's germline CDR1 is MDHEN and CDR2 SYDVKM. CDR3 DNA sequence: TGTGCCAGCAGCATAGCGGGAGCTTTATTCGGGGAGACCCAGTACTTC. Translating gives CASSIAGALFGETQYF.

This clonotype was recorded at least ten times. The V gene is TRBV20-1, the J gene TRBJ2-3; D is perhaps TRBD2 (6 bases). This CDR3 is built from 15 residues. Trimming left V 3 bases short and J 6 bases short, with 19 bases between. Germline V lookup: CDR1 DFQATT, CDR2 SNEGSKA (reference sequence). CDR3: CSASVSRGGVDTQYF. The CDR3, as DNA: TGCAGTGCTAGCGTTAGCCGGGGCGGGGTTGATACGCAGTATTTT.

The gene calls are TRBV7-6 and TRBJ2-7; D might be TRBD1 or TRBD2, each matching 5 bases. The CDR3 consists of 15 residues. CDR1 and CDR2 (germline): SGHVS, FNYEAQ. V dropped 5 bases and J dropped 9 bases, with 23 bases sitting between them. The CDR3 loop is CASSPGASEVSAQYF. CDR3 DNA sequence: TGTGCCAGCAGCCCCGGGGCATCGGAGGTCTCGGCGCAGTACTTC.

This clonotype was seen at least ten times. The V and J genes are TRBV7-6 and TRBJ2-5, with 7 nucleotides matching TRBD1. The CDR3 contains 15 residues. With V trimmed by 5 bases and J by 2 bases, 8 bases remained unmatched. CDR1 and CDR2 (germline): SGHVS, FNYEAQ. This CDR3 reads CASSPGTDFQETQYF. CDR3 sequence (DNA): TGTGCCAGCAGCCCCGGGACAGACTTTCAAGAGACCCAGTACTTC.

This clonotype was recorded at least ten times. This chain connects TRBV18 to TRBJ2-3, with TRBD2 matching over 7 bases. V was pared by 2 bases and J by 4 bases, with 9 bases of the junction left unmatched. This CDR3 has 16 amino acids. Per germline, CDR1 KGHSH and CDR2 LQKENI. The CDR3 here is CASSPLIAGEADTQYF. As DNA, the CDR3 is TGTGCCAGCTCACCATTAATTGCGGGAGAGGCAGATACGCAGTATTTT.

V usage is TRBV6-2 or TRBV6-3 and J usage is TRBJ2-1, with 8 bases lining up with TRBD2. The CDR3 contains 16 residues. CDR1 MNHEY and CDR2 SVGEGT come from the germline V gene. V gave up 0 bases and J gave up 4 bases; unmatched junction bases: 5. For the CDR3, the DNA is TGTGCCAGCAGTTACTCGGGACTAGAAGCTTACAATGAGCAGTTCTTC. This sequence encodes CASSYSGLEAYNEQFF.

This clonotype was recorded at least ten times. The gene calls are TRBV6-1 and TRBJ2-1; 11 nucleotides agree with TRBD1. V gave up 3 bases and J gave up 5 bases; unmatched junction bases: 12. Germline values: CDR1 MNHNS, CDR2 SASEGT. The length of the CDR3 is 18 residues. The CDR3 DNA follows: TGTGCCAGCAGTGATCGGACAGGGGGCGCGTCTTCCCACAATGAGCAGTTCTTC. Its protein is CASSDRTGGASSHNEQFF.

The chain recombines TRBV24-1 with TRBJ2-1; D remains unclear. Trimming took off 6 bases at V and 0 bases at J, with 23 bases between the two ends. The CDR3 contains 19 residues. Germline-derived CDR1 and CDR2 are KGHDR and SFDVKD. Here the CDR3 reads CATSTSWVTDVTSYNEQFF. Here the CDR3 DNA reads TGTGCCACCAGTACCTCTTGGGTCACGGATGTTACCTCCTACAATGAGCAGTTCTTC.

This clonotype showed up just a few times. The rearrangement links TRBV6-4 to TRBJ2-1, with 7 bases identical to TRBD2. The germline CDR1 and CDR2 sequences are MRHNA and SNTAGT. This CDR3 has 15 residues. V lost 3 bases to trimming and J lost 6 bases; unmatched junction nucleotides: 8. The CDR3 region is CASSEGGAASNEQFF. As DNA, the CDR3 is TGTGCCAGCAGTGAGGGAGGGGCGGCCTCCAATGAGCAGTTCTTC.

This clonotype appeared many times. The V call is TRBV7-9, the J call TRBJ2-1, with D possibly called TRBD1 or TRBD2 (5 bases each). The length of the CDR3 is 15 residues. CDR1 is SEHNR and CDR2 is FQNEAQ in the germline V gene (reference sequence). Trimming cost V 5 bases and J 8 bases, with 19 bases left between them. The chain's CDR3 is CASSPGTQILYEQFF. Here the CDR3 DNA reads TGTGCCAGCAGCCCCGGGACCCAAATTCTCTATGAGCAGTTCTTC.

The table lists this clonotype with a few counts. This sequence joins TRBV29-1 and TRBJ2-5; TRBD2 aligns across 10 bases. This CDR3 is built from 15 residues. The germline V gene has CDR1 SQVTM and CDR2 ANQGSEA. J gave up 5 bases and V 3 bases, and 9 bases lay outside the gene matches. The CDR3 protein is CSVELTSGPGETQYF. In DNA form, the CDR3 reads TGCAGCGTTGAGTTGACTAGCGGGCCAGGGGAGACCCAGTACTTC.

This clonotype was counted between two and nine times. The rearrangement uses TRBV28 and TRBJ2-7, with D possibly TRBD2 on 6 matching bases. This CDR3 has 13 residues. With 11 bases removed from V and 0 bases from J, the gap between germline ends came to 14 bases. Germline V gene data show CDR1 as MDHEN and CDR2 as SYDVKM. CDR3 sequence: CAGQGGNSYEQYF. Written as DNA, the CDR3 is TGTGCCGGCCAGGGAGGAAACTCCTACGAGCAGTACTTC.

The sample holds many counts of this clonotype. The chain links TRBV6-2 or TRBV6-3 to TRBJ2-5; perhaps TRBD2 as D (5 bases). The CDR3 runs to 13 residues. The V end was cut by 2 bases, the J end by 5 bases, with 9 bases between. Per germline, CDR1 MNHEY and CDR2 SVGEGT. CDR3 residues: CASSYGLAETQYF. CDR3 DNA sequence: TGTGCCAGCAGTTACGGACTCGCCGAGACCCAGTACTTC.

This clonotype appeared a few times. V is TRBV20-1 and J is TRBJ2-1, with 9 bases aligning to TRBD2. Germline CDR1 reads DFQATT; CDR2 reads SNEGSKA (reference sequence). The CDR3 spans 14 residues. V lost 1 base and J lost 5; bases outside the gene matches: 3. The chain's CDR3 is CSARAAGGNNEQFF. CDR3 DNA: TGCAGTGCTAGAGCAGCGGGAGGAAACAATGAGCAGTTCTTC.

This clonotype has more than one count but fewer than ten. The V and J genes are TRBV18 and TRBJ1-3; no reliable D call. Trimming removed 1 base from V and 5 bases from J, with 18 bases in between. From germline, CDR1 is KGHSH and CDR2 LQKENI. The CDR3 is made up of 17 amino acids. CDR3 protein: CASSPRLFAGDRNTIYF. The CDR3 DNA reads TGTGCCAGCTCACCACGGTTGTTCGCTGGGGATAGAAACACCATATATTTT.

V usage is TRBV27 and J usage is TRBJ1-2, with 7 bases that match TRBD1. The CDR3 is 15 amino acids. Looked up from germline, CDR1 is MNHEY and CDR2 is SMNVEV (reference sequence). J was trimmed by 8 bases and V by 4 bases; bases with no gene match: 13. The CDR3 reads CASSSPSTGDEGYTF. In DNA form, the CDR3 reads TGTGCCAGCAGTTCGCCGTCAACAGGGGATGAAGGCTACACCTTC.

This clonotype was observed many times. The chain links TRBV2 to TRBJ1-2; 9 bases align to TRBD1. The CDR3 consists of 14 residues. Germline lookup yields CDR1 SNHLY and CDR2 FYNNEI. Unmatched junction bases numbered 4, after V lost 4 bases and J lost 4 bases. CDR3 in amino acids: CASSGGDRVYGYTF. As DNA, the CDR3 is TGTGCCAGCAGTGGCGGGGACAGGGTCTATGGCTACACCTTC.

This clonotype has ten or more counts. J is TRBJ1-2 and V is TRBV28; D may be TRBD1 (5 bases). There are 12 residues in the CDR3. The V end was cut by 5 bases, the J end by 5 bases, with 9 bases between. Germline V gene lookup returns CDR1 MDHEN and CDR2 SYDVKM. CDR3 amino acids: CASSQTVYGYTF. CDR3 nucleotides: TGTGCCAGCAGTCAGACAGTTTATGGCTACACCTTC.

This clonotype was counted ten times or more. V usage is TRBV7-8 and J usage is TRBJ2-7; no clear D. Trimming took 5 bases from V and 2 from J, leaving 10 bases between them. The CDR3 totals 13 residues. Germline lookup yields CDR1 SGHVS and CDR2 FQNEAQ. Here the CDR3 reads CASSLYRAYEQYF. The CDR3 coding sequence is TGTGCCAGCAGCCTGTACAGAGCCTACGAGCAGTACTTC.

This clonotype was seen ten or more times. The chain recombines TRBV11-2 with TRBJ2-5; D is undetermined. Trimming removed 3 bases at V and 5 bases at J, with 16 bases between. CDR3 length: 15 amino acids. Per germline, CDR1 SGHAT and CDR2 FQNNGV. The CDR3 sequence is CASSFGPTTAETQYF. The CDR3 nucleotides read TGTGCCAGCAGCTTCGGGCCAACAACTGCGGAGACCCAGTACTTC.

The sample holds many counts of this clonotype. The chain employs TRBV7-2 and TRBJ2-5, with a tentative D call TRBD2 (6 bases). This CDR3 has 14 amino acids. The V gene's germline CDR1 is SGHTA and CDR2 FQGNSA. V lost 6 bases to trimming and J lost 5 bases, with 16 bases between them. The chain's CDR3 is CASRRGGPGETQYF. CDR3 nucleotide sequence: TGTGCCAGCAGACGCGGAGGGCCCGGGGAGACCCAGTACTTC.

This clonotype was detected many times. The final CDR3 position lacks the conserved phenylalanine or tryptophan, pointing to a likely read error. The chain recombines TRBV2 with TRBJ2-1, with D possibly being TRBD1 or TRBD2 (5 bases each). Germline loops: CDR1 SNHLY, CDR2 FYNNEI. The CDR3 is 15 amino acids. Trimming pared 2 bases from V and 5 bases from J, leaving 13 bases between. The CDR3 DNA sequence: TGTGCCAGCAGTGAAACAAGGGGACCGAACAATGAGCAGTTCCTC. Protein product: CASSETRGPNNEQFL.

The gene calls are TRBV7-6 and TRBJ2-6; D gene unclear. Germline lookup yields CDR1 SGHVS and CDR2 FNYEAQ. V shed 6 bases and J shed 2 bases, with 8 bases lying between them. CDR3 length: 14 amino acids. CDR3 protein: CASREFTGANVLTF. The CDR3 DNA follows: TGTGCCAGCAGGGAATTCACTGGGGCCAACGTCCTGACTTTC.

There are many counts of this clonotype. The V call is TRBV20-1, the J call TRBJ2-7; D gene uncertain. The V gene lost 0 bases and the J gene lost 2 bases, with 11 bases spanning the gap. CDR3 size: 14 residues. The germline CDR1 and CDR2 sequences are DFQATT and SNEGSKA (reference sequence). The CDR3 sequence is CSARDQVGAYEQYF. CDR3 bases: TGCAGTGCTAGAGATCAAGTTGGCGCCTACGAGCAGTACTTC.

The table lists this clonotype with a few counts. The rearrangement links TRBV10-3 to TRBJ1-2, with 8 nucleotides matching TRBD1. The length of the CDR3 is 12 residues. V gave up 6 bases and J gave up 8 bases; unmatched junction bases: 5. CDR1 and CDR2 (germline): ENHRY, SYGVKD. The CDR3 DNA reads as TGTGCCATCAGCGGGACAGGCGGGGGCTACACCTTC. Translating gives CAISGTGGGYTF.

This clonotype turned up a few times. The rearrangement links TRBV5-1 to TRBJ2-3, with TRBD1 matching 7 bases. Germline V gene data show CDR1 as SGHRS and CDR2 as YFSETQ. The V and J ends lost 3 bases and 8 bases, in that order; junction bases with no gene match: 12. This CDR3 comprises 15 residues. CDR3 amino acids: CASSSGQTAQGTQYF. The CDR3 DNA follows: TGCGCCAGCAGCTCGGGACAGACGGCACAGGGTACGCAGTATTTT.

This clonotype showed up just a few times. This chain uses TRBV5-4 with TRBJ1-5; 8 nucleotides align to TRBD1. V lost 0 bases to trimming and J lost 5 bases; unmatched junction nucleotides: 4. CDR1 and CDR2 from the germline V gene are SGHNT and YYREEE (reference sequence). The CDR3 spans 15 residues. CDR3 protein: CASSLGTGKHQPQHF. The CDR3 DNA is TGTGCCAGCAGCTTGGGGACAGGGAAACATCAGCCCCAGCATTTT. The complete variable domain, with remaining parts taken from reference TRBV5-4 and TRBJ1-5, reads ETGVTQSPTHLIKTRGQQVTLRCSSQSGHNTVSWYQQALGQGPQFIFQYYREEENGRGNFPPRFSGLQFPNYSSELNVNALELDDSALYLCASSLGTGKHQPQHFGDGTRLSIL.

This clonotype has just a few counts. CDR3: CASTLWAGNTEAFF. CDR3 DNA sequence: TGTGCCAGCACTCTCTGGGCAGGGAACACTGAAGCTTTCTTT. This sequence joins TRBV27 and TRBJ1-1; D uncertain. Germline V gene data show CDR1 as MNHEY and CDR2 as SMNVEV (reference sequence). Trimming pared 7 bases from V and 1 base from J, leaving 13 bases between. The CDR3 spans 14 residues.